The 10 T cell receptor beta chains in this list originate from one sample, sequenced in a study of spatial heterogeneity in lung cancer. TCRdb itself ran the 5' RACE reads through MiXCR, one entry per CDR3 protein. The repertoire includes around 100,000 distinct CDR3 sequences, approximately 10% of them detected once, and about 24% sits in the top ten. Time point indicated: blood at routine non-recurrence follow-up after resection. Sequences were derived from PBMCs, sampled at follow-up. The origin of the receptors is a female donor with early-stage non-small cell lung cancer.

The rearrangement links TRBV2 to TRBJ2-1; 9 positions match TRBD2. Unmatched junction bases numbered 10, after V lost 5 bases and J lost 5 bases. The CDR3 has 16 amino acids. Germline lookup yields CDR1 SNHLY and CDR2 FYNNEI. DNA of the CDR3: TGTGCCAGCAGTCCGATCGTGGCTAGCGGGAACAATGAGCAGTTCTTC. As protein: CASSPIVASGNNEQFF. Supplemented by reference TRBV2 and TRBJ2-1, the full variable domain reads EPEVTQTPSHQVTQMGQEVILRCVPISNHLYFYWYRQILGQKVEFLVSFYNNEISEKSEIFDDQFSVERPDGSNFTLKIRSTKLEDSAMYFCASSPIVASGNNEQFFGPGTRLTVL.

The chain uses TRBV24-1 and TRBJ1-4; a weak D match, TRBD1 (5 bases). With 2 bases removed from V and 3 bases from J, the gap between germline ends came to 9 bases. Germline V gene sequence: CDR1 KGHDR, CDR2 SFDVKD. There are 15 residues in the CDR3. The CDR3 spells CATSDWDGSNEKLFF. CDR3 DNA sequence: TGTGCCACCAGTGATTGGGACGGATCTAATGAAAAACTGTTTTTT.

This clonotype occurred many times. As DNA, the CDR3 is TGTGCCAGCAGTTCCCTAGCGGGAGCTGGGGAGACCCAGTACTTC. This translates into CASSSLAGAGETQYF. V and J are TRBV28 and TRBJ2-5; 10 bases line up with TRBD2. CDR1 MDHEN and CDR2 SYDVKM come from the germline V gene. The CDR3 spans 15 residues. V lost 4 bases to trimming and J lost 5 bases; unmatched junction nucleotides: 7.

The sample holds many counts of this clonotype. The genes are TRBV5-1 and TRBJ2-5; 10 bases align to TRBD1. This CDR3 spans 15 amino acids. J gave up 5 bases and V 8 bases, and 12 bases lay outside the gene matches. CDR1 is SGHRS, CDR2 YFSETQ, per germline. The CDR3 DNA follows: TGCGCCAGTTATACTGGACAGGGGGAAACCGAGACCCAGTACTTC. Amino acid sequence: CASYTGQGETETQYF.

This rearrangement joins TRBV5-1 to TRBJ1-1, with TRBD1 matching over 8 bases. This CDR3 contains 14 residues. The germline V gene encodes CDR1 SGHRS and CDR2 YFSETQ. The V and J ends lost 0 bases and 10 bases, in that order; junction bases with no gene match: 8. CDR3 residues: CASSLEWFTGGAFF. The CDR3, as DNA: TGCGCCAGCAGCTTGGAGTGGTTCACAGGGGGAGCTTTCTTT.

This clonotype appeared a few times. The chain links TRBV11-2 to TRBJ2-5; weak D call: TRBD1 (5 bases). V was trimmed by 2 bases and J by 0 bases, leaving 16 bases between them. This CDR3 has 17 residues. Germline V gives CDR1 SGHAT, CDR2 FQNNGV. Written as DNA, the CDR3 is TGTGCCAGCAGCTTACTCCAGGGAATGGGGTACCAAGAGACCCAGTACTTC. Translated: CASSLLQGMGYQETQYF. Supplemented by reference TRBV11-2 and TRBJ2-5, the full variable domain reads EAGVAQSPRYKIIEKRQSVAFWCNPISGHATLYWYQQILGQGPKLLIQFQNNGVVDDSQLPKDRFSAERLKGVDSTLKIQPAKLEDSAVYLCASSLLQGMGYQETQYFGPGTRLLVL.

CDR3 coding DNA: TGTGCCAGCAGCTTAGAAGGGGGGCGAACTAACTATGGCTACACCTTC. Its translation is CASSLEGGRTNYGYTF. This chain links TRBV7-2 with TRBJ1-2; D is perhaps TRBD1 (6 bases). V was trimmed by 1 base and J by 0 bases, leaving 12 bases between them. The germline CDR1 and CDR2 sequences are SGHTA and FQGNSA. The CDR3 covers 16 residues.

The chain has TRBV6-5 and TRBJ2-2; 8 bases match TRBD1. Germline V gives CDR1 MNHEY, CDR2 SVGAGI. This CDR3 comprises 13 residues. V shed 5 bases, J shed 5 bases, and the junction held 1 base outside the gene matches. The CDR3 here is CASSRQGTGELFF. The DNA of the CDR3 is TGTGCCAGCAGTCGACAGGGGACCGGGGAGCTGTTTTTT.

The table lists this clonotype with a few counts. V and J are TRBV30 and TRBJ2-7, with TRBD1 identical over 7 bases. CDR1 and CDR2 (germline): GTSNPN, SVGIG (reference sequence). The J segment lost 5 bases and the V segment lost 0 bases, leaving 1 base of the junction unmatched. The CDR3 contains 12 residues. The chain's CDR3 is CAWSVGTDEQYV. CDR3 DNA: TGTGCCTGGAGTGTAGGGACAGACGAGCAGTACGTC.

In this sample, this clonotype turned up a few times. The chain carries TRBV9 and TRBJ2-2, with D perhaps matching TRBD2 (5 bases). Trimming removed 4 bases from V and 6 bases from J, with 13 bases in between. The CDR3 totals 14 residues. From germline, CDR1 is SGDLS and CDR2 YYNGEE. The CDR3 DNA reads TGTGCCAGCAGCTCAATAAGCGGAGCCGGGGAGCTGTTTTTT. It codes for CASSSISGAGELFF.